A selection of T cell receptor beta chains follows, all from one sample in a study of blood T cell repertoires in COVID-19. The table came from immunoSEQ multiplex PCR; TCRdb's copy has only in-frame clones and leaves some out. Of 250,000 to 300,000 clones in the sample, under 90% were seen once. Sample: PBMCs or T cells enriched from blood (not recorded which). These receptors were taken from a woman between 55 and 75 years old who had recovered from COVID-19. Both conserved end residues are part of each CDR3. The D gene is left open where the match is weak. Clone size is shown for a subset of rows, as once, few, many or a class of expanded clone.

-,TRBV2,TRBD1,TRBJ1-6,CASSPGTGLDSPLHF
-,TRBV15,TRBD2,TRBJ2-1,CATSRVLLAGGTYNEQFF
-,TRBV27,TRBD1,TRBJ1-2,CASSLSTGGGSYTF
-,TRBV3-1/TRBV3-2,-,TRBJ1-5,CASSQSYMSNQPQHF
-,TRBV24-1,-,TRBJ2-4,CATSDSGQHKNIQYF
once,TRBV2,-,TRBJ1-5,CASSGSGYSNQPQHF
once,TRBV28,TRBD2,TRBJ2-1,CASSFGLAGVNEQFF
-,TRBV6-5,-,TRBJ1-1,CASGDRFNTEAFF
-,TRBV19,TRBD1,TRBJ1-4,CASQGARGREKLFF
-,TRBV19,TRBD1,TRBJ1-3,CASRLTGGPGNTIYF
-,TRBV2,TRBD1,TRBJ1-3,CASKEQGPGNTIYF
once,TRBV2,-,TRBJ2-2,CASLRDGTGELFF
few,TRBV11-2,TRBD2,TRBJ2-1,CASSAGGSSYNEQFF
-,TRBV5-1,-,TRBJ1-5,CASSLGQGGQPQHF
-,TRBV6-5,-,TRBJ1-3,CASSYGGSGNTIYF
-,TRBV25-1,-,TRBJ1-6,CASHGGGGSPLHF
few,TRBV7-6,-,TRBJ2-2,CASSLVVEGTGELFF
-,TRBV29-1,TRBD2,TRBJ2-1,CSVGGLAGVSYNEQFF
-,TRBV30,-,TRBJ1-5,CAWSVKGRQPQHF
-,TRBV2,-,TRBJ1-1,CASSPQGRNTEAFF
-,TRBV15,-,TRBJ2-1,CATSTSADEQFF
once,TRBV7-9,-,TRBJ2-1,CASSSGDSPTTIFEQFF
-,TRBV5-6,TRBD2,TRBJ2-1,CASDSGTSVYNEQFF
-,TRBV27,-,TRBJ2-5,CASSLWGGQETQYF
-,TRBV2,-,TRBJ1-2,CASSGGPLTYGYTF
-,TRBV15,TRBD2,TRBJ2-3,CATSRAGGTQYF
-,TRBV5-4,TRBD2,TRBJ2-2,CASSELAGYTGELFF
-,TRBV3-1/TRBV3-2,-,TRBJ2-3,CASSPQSHTQYF
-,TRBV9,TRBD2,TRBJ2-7,CASSVGGLAGLLEQYF
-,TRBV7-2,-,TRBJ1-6,CASSLGQGLSPLHF
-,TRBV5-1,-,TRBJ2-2,CASSRTQNTGELFF
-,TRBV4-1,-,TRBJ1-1,CASSLQEARNTEAFF
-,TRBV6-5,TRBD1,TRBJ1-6,CASSFATGVNSPLHF
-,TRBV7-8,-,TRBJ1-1,CASSLAGEGGVVAFF
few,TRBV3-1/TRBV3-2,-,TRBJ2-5,CASSQVGVGRRTQYF
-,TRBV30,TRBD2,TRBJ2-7,CAWTSGSTYEQYF
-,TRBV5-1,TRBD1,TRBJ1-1,CASSPEQGAGTEAFF
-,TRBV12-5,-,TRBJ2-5,CASGLGTQLTGTQYF
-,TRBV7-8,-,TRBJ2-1,CASSLGGLPNEQFF
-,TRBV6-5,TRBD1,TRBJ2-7,CASRTDRGYEQYF
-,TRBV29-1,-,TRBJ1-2,CSLGTDYGYTF
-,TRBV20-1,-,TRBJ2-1,CSARRDNEQFF
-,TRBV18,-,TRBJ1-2,CASSPGGGLYDYGYTF
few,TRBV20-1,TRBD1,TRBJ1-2,CSASRTGNYGYTF
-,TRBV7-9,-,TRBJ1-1,CASSVGQGPEAFF